These 12 T cell receptor beta chains were sequenced from one sample in a study of blood T cells in healthy people across ages. Using a J-beta primer mix together with a sample-barcoded 5' primer, a second PCR was run for about 7 to 12 cycles. MiXCR was run by TCRdb on the 5' RACE reads, yielding one entry per CDR3 protein. This sample has 550,000 to 800,000 distinct CDR3 sequences, with around 20% found just once. Sequencing used blood. These TCRs come from a man between 70 and 80 years old in good health.

This clonotype occurred a few times. This chain links TRBV10-3 with TRBJ2-5; 7 positions agree with TRBD2. Germline V CDR1 and CDR2: ENHRY, SYGVKD. With 6 bases clipped from V and 1 base from J, the junction kept 8 bases outside the gene matches. The CDR3 extends over 15 amino acids. The CDR3: CAIRGGSGLQETQYF. The CDR3 bases are TGTGCCATCAGGGGGGGGTCGGGACTCCAAGAGACCCAGTACTTC.

Many counts were recorded for this clonotype. This chain links TRBV7-9 with TRBJ1-1; 7 bases map to TRBD1. V trimming: 0 bases; J trimming: 1 base; junction bases outside the gene matches: 2. CDR3 length: 15 residues. Germline-derived CDR1 and CDR2 are SEHNR and FQNEAQ (reference sequence). The CDR3 region is CASSLAGGPNTEAFF. Here the CDR3 DNA reads TGTGCCAGCAGCTTAGCAGGGGGCCCGAACACTGAAGCTTTCTTT.

This clonotype was counted at least ten times. This chain connects TRBV20-1 to TRBJ2-7; TRBD1 matches 7 bases. CDR3 length: 12 residues. The V gene's germline CDR1 is DFQATT and CDR2 SNEGSKA (reference sequence). With V trimmed by 1 base and J by 10 bases, 7 bases remained unmatched. The CDR3, as DNA: TGCAGTGCTAGAGGAGACAGGGAATTTCAGTACTTC. Its protein is CSARGDREFQYF.

This clonotype was seen a handful of times. The chain joins TRBV29-1 to TRBJ1-3; the D is unclear. The CDR3 runs 15 residues. Germline V gives CDR1 SQVTM, CDR2 ANQGSEA. V was trimmed by 4 bases and J by 0 bases, leaving 13 bases between them. The CDR3 bases are TGCAGCGTTGGATACAGCCAGAGCTCTGGAAACACCATATATTTT. It encodes CSVGYSQSSGNTIYF.

This clonotype was counted between two and nine times. This chain links TRBV7-2 with TRBJ2-1, with a weak D call TRBD2 (5 bases). The CDR3 spans 15 residues. The V and J ends lost 5 bases and 4 bases respectively, with 15 bases between them. From germline, CDR1 is SGHTA and CDR2 FQGNSA. The CDR3 protein is CASSPSVAPYNEQFF. The CDR3 DNA sequence: TGTGCCAGCAGCCCCTCGGTAGCGCCTTACAATGAGCAGTTCTTC. The variable domain in full, completed from reference TRBV7-2 and TRBJ2-1, reads GAGVSQSPSNKVTEKGKDVELRCDPISGHTALYWYRQSLGQGLEFLIYFQGNSAPDKSGLPSDRFSAERTGGSVSTLTIQRTQQEDSAVYLCASSPSVAPYNEQFFGPGTRLTVL.

This chain joins TRBV12-3 or TRBV12-4 and TRBJ2-2, with 8 nucleotides matching TRBD2. CDR3 size: 15 residues. V dropped 6 bases and J dropped 2; count of bases not matched to a gene: 5. The CDR3 nucleotides are TGTGCCAGCAGATACGGGACTAGTAACACCGGGGAGCTGTTTTTT. Amino acid sequence: CASRYGTSNTGELFF.

The chain couples TRBV20-1 to TRBJ2-1, with 8 bases lining up with TRBD2. The closer fit of TRBJ2-5 to the DNA end suggests the J call may be wrong. The CDR3 totals 14 residues. Germline CDR1 reads DFQATT; CDR2 reads SNEGSKA (reference sequence). The CDR3 region has the DNA TGCAGTGCTAGAGCCGGGAGGGGTGGGGAGACCCAGTACTTC. This encodes CSARAGRGGETQYF.

As regards this clonotype: A much larger clone differs by one base, so this may be a read error. The rearrangement links TRBV28 to TRBJ2-1, with D perhaps TRBD2 (6 bases). In germline, CDR1 is MDHEN, CDR2 SYDVKM. This CDR3 has 15 amino acids. The ends were cut back, 7 bases at V and 5 bases at J, with 18 bases in the middle. For the CDR3, the DNA is TGTGCCAGCACCCCTCAGGAGGAGGGTAACAATGAGCAGTTCTTC. Its translation: CASTPQEEGNNEQFF. The variable domain in full, with the rest retrieved from reference TRBV28 and TRBJ2-1, is DVKVTQSSRYLVKRTGEKVFLECVQDMDHENMFWYRQDPGLGLRLIYFSYDVKMKEKGDIPEGYSVSREKKERFSLILESASTNQTSMYLCASTPQEEGNNEQFFGPGTRLTVL.

In its sample, this clonotype was seen a few times. The CDR3 DNA sequence: TGCGCCAGCAGCTTGGCCCCCACAGCCGAAGAGACCCAGTACTTC. Encoded protein: CASSLAPTAEETQYF. The rearrangement joins TRBV5-1 to TRBJ2-5; D remains unclear. This CDR3 contains 15 residues. The germline V and J ends were trimmed by 0 bases and 3 bases, with 12 bases remaining between them. Germline values: CDR1 SGHRS, CDR2 YFSETQ.

The chain combines TRBV10-1 with TRBJ2-5; TRBD1 matches 9 bases. After removal of 8 bases from V and 1 base from J, the junction contained 11 bases not matched to a gene. The germline V gene encodes CDR1 WNHNN and CDR2 SYGVQD (reference sequence). The CDR3 is 16 amino acids. The DNA for the CDR3 is TGCGCCAGCGGAAAACAGGGGGCGGCTGCCCAAGAGACCCAGTACTTC. Translated: CASGKQGAAAQETQYF.

The chain recombines TRBV5-1 with TRBJ2-5, with D hard to call. V lost 4 bases and J lost 2, with 12 bases in between. The germline gives CDR1 SGHRS, CDR2 YFSETQ. CDR3 length: 14 amino acids. The CDR3 sequence is CASSPDGRQETQYF. The CDR3 DNA follows: TGCGCCAGCAGCCCCGATGGTCGGCAAGAGACCCAGTACTTC.

As for this clonotype: One junction end does not reproduce the germline sequence, and a read error may be involved. The chain couples TRBV7-3 to TRBJ2-2, with D unclear. CDR1 and CDR2 from the germline V gene are SGHTA and FQGTGA. CDR3 size: 13 residues. The CDR3 region has the DNA TGTACCAGCAGCCCCAATAGTGCCGGGGAGCTGTTTTTT. Translation: CTSSPNSAGELFF.